This TCR beta chain emerged from a study of cytomegalovirus exposure and HLA in healthy donors. Study conclusions and caveats: Across donors, most TCRs were seen rarely, yet some public ones were widespread. The only immune exposure information that was available was CMV serostatus. Reports showed the classifier diagnosing cytomegalovirus status with high specificity and sensitivity.

For this clone: Its antigen is still unknown.

Vbeta (60) and Jbeta (13) primers were used in the PCR. Some clones are missing from TCRdb's copy, which holds only in-frame ones; the method was immunoSEQ multiplex PCR. The repertoire holds roughly 73,000 clones, about 80% seen once, with 3% to 3.5% in the top ten. Healthy individuals who donated bone marrow served as the donors. Trimming stripped 4 bases from V and 2 bases from J, with 8 bases between. Germline lookup yields CDR1 MNHEY and CDR2 SVGAGI. CDR3 length: 13 residues. The chain has TRBV6-5 and TRBJ1-1; D is uncertain. Sequencing used PBMCs. This TCR was recovered from a man aged 40-49 years in good health and CMV-seronegative. The CDR3 spells CASSSQTNTEAFF. The CDR3 DNA is TGTGCCAGCAGTTCCCAGACTAACACTGAAGCTTTCTTT.